The clone carrying this T cell receptor beta chain occurred a few times. Trimming took 4 bases from V and 2 from J, leaving 9 bases between them. The CDR3 runs to 13 residues. From germline, CDR1 is SGHRS and CDR2 YFSETQ. This sample stems from a study of blood T cells in healthy people across ages. Through a sample-barcoded 5' primer and a J-beta primer mix, a second PCR was run for about 6 to 11 cycles. Via MiXCR, TCRdb re-called the 5' RACE reads, giving one row per CDR3 protein. In the table there are hundreds of thousands of distinct CDR3 sequences, approximately 44% of which are singletons. This chain joins TRBV5-1 and TRBJ2-5, with no clear D. Sequenced material: blood. This TCR was recovered from a man aged 60-69 years in good health. CDR3 bases: TGCGCCAGCAGCGTGGCTGGACAAGAGACCCAGTACTTC. Amino acid sequence: CASSVAGQETQYF.